One and the same sample provided the 27 T cell receptor beta chains below, sequenced in a study of blood T cell repertoires in COVID-19. Assay used: immunoSEQ multiplex PCR; TCRdb lists only in-frame clones, some missing. The table includes just over 650,000 clones, 90% detected once. Specimen: peripheral blood. The receptors were gathered from a woman aged 18-29 years with acute or convalescent COVID-19.

The rearrangement joins TRBV7-9 to TRBJ1-2; 10 positions match TRBD1. This CDR3 comprises 15 residues. CDR1 is SEHNR and CDR2 is FQNEAQ in the germline V gene (reference sequence). V lost 5 bases to trimming and J lost 8 bases; unmatched junction nucleotides: 11. CDR3 in amino acids: CASSKQPTGGRGYTF. The CDR3 nucleotides read TGTGCCAGCAGCAAGCAACCGACAGGGGGCAGAGGCTACACCTTC.

The J gene is TRBJ2-5, the V gene TRBV6-2 or TRBV6-3; D might be TRBD2 (5 bases). The germline V gene has CDR1 MNHEY and CDR2 SVGEGT. V dropped 0 bases and J dropped 2 bases, with 10 bases sitting between them. CDR3 length: 15 amino acids. The DNA of the CDR3 is TGTGCCAGCAGTTACTCTGGCGGGCAGCAAGAGACCCAGTACTTC. Protein product: CASSYSGGQQETQYF.

The chain joins TRBV9 to TRBJ1-3; no definite D call. The V end was cut by 3 bases, the J end by 0 bases, with 7 bases between. This CDR3 region has 14 residues. The germline V gene has CDR1 SGDLS and CDR2 YYNGEE. Here the CDR3 DNA reads TGTGCCAGCAGCGCCCAAATCTCTGGAAACACCATATATTTT. As protein: CASSAQISGNTIYF.

The chain combines TRBV12-3 or TRBV12-4 with TRBJ1-1; D uncertain. CDR3 size: 12 residues. V lost 2 bases and J lost 8, with 9 bases in between. The CDR3 DNA sequence: TGTGCCAGCAGTTTAATCCGAGTAGAAGCTTTCTTT. This sequence encodes CASSLIRVEAFF.

This sequence joins TRBV4-1 and TRBJ2-1; a weak D match, TRBD2 (5 bases). Trimming pared 0 bases from V and 5 bases from J, leaving 14 bases between. CDR1 and CDR2 from the germline V gene are MGHRA and YSYEKL. This CDR3 has 16 amino acids. The CDR3: CASSQERLAMNNEQFF. The CDR3 DNA follows: TGCGCCAGCAGCCAAGAAAGGCTAGCTATGAACAATGAGCAGTTCTTC.

The chain employs TRBV5-4 and TRBJ2-7, with TRBD2 as a possible D gene (7 bases). The V and J ends lost 4 bases and 3 bases respectively, with 20 bases between them. The CDR3 is made up of 16 amino acids. The germline CDR1 and CDR2 sequences are SGHNT and YYREEE (reference sequence). CDR3 amino acids: CASSPRGGGPYYEQYF. The DNA of the CDR3 is TGTGCCAGCAGCCCCCGGGGCGGGGGCCCTTACTACGAGCAGTACTTC. Filled out from reference TRBV5-4 and TRBJ2-7, the complete variable domain reads ETGVTQSPTHLIKTRGQQVTLRCSSQSGHNTVSWYQQALGQGPQFIFQYYREEENGRGNFPPRFSGLQFPNYSSELNVNALELDDSALYLCASSPRGGGPYYEQYFGPGTRLTVT.

In regard to this clone: The same CDR3 also results from other DNA sequences found in this sample. The J gene is TRBJ1-2, the V gene TRBV29-1; 8 bases are shared with TRBD1. In germline, CDR1 is SQVTM, CDR2 ANQGSEA. Trimming at V came to 6 bases and at J to 2 bases, leaving 5 bases not matched to a gene. This CDR3 is built from 13 residues. The DNA of the CDR3 is TGCAGCGTCGTTGGACAGGGCAACTATGGCTACACCTTC. Protein product: CSVVGQGNYGYTF.

The chain links TRBV6-5 to TRBJ1-4; perhaps TRBD1 as D (5 bases). CDR3 size: 12 residues. Trimming stripped 7 bases from V and 10 bases from J, with 13 bases between. Looked up from germline, CDR1 is MNHEY and CDR2 is SVGAGI. The CDR3 spells CASIGAWGKLFF. The CDR3 nucleotides are TGTGCCAGCATAGGGGCGTGGGGAAAACTGTTTTTT.

The J gene is TRBJ2-7, the V gene TRBV7-9; no reliable D call. Trimming shortened V by 5 bases and J by 2 bases, and 7 bases separated the two germline ends. Per germline, CDR1 SEHNR and CDR2 FQNEAQ (reference sequence). The CDR3 spans 12 residues. CDR3 nucleotide sequence: TGTGCCAGCAGCGGAGAGACCTACGAGCAGTACTTC. It codes for CASSGETYEQYF.

In its sample, this clone was seen once. The chain carries TRBV5-1 and TRBJ1-1; tentative D call: TRBD1 (5 bases). The V gene's germline CDR1 is SGHRS and CDR2 YFSETQ. The ends were cut back, 3 bases at V and 1 base at J, with 16 bases in the middle. The CDR3 has 16 residues. The CDR3, as DNA: TGCGCCAGCAGCTACCCAGACAGCTTTGGGAACACTGAAGCTTTCTTT. Its translation: CASSYPDSFGNTEAFF.

The chain uses TRBV5-4 and TRBJ2-3, with a tentative D call TRBD2 (5 bases). The V end lost 0 bases, the J end lost 4 bases, and 12 bases lay between the germline ends. CDR1 is SGHNT and CDR2 is YYREEE in the germline V gene (reference sequence). The CDR3 is 15 residues long. CDR3 in DNA: TGTGCCAGCAGCTTGGGGGTTTCGGAGGCAGATACGCAGTATTTT. Translation gives CASSLGVSEADTQYF.

The V and J genes are TRBV5-1 and TRBJ1-1; 7 bases fit TRBD1. CDR1 SGHRS and CDR2 YFSETQ come from the germline V gene. After removal of 0 bases from V and 11 bases from J, the junction contained 7 bases not matched to a gene. This CDR3 has 13 amino acids. The CDR3 DNA reads as TGCGCCAGCAGCTTGGAGTGGACAGGTCGCGCTTTCTTT. This sequence encodes CASSLEWTGRAFF.

This clone was observed a single time. The V call is TRBV7-2, the J call TRBJ2-4, with 8 bases matching TRBD1. Per germline, CDR1 SGHTA and CDR2 FQGNSA. The V segment lost 5 bases and the J segment 7 bases; nucleotides outside the gene matches: 10. The length of the CDR3 is 15 residues. The CDR3 DNA reads as TGTGCCAGCAGCCTAGGAGTGGACAGGGCTAACATTCAGTACTTC. This sequence encodes CASSLGVDRANIQYF.

The rearrangement uses TRBV4-2 and TRBJ2-5, with 7 positions matching TRBD2. Germline CDR1 and CDR2: LGHNA and YNFKEQ. The junction had 4 bases not matched to a gene; V was cut back by 1 base and J by 5 bases. The CDR3 has 14 amino acids. This chain's CDR3 is CASSQVGGGETQYF. The CDR3 coding sequence is TGTGCCAGCAGCCAAGTAGGCGGGGGTGAGACCCAGTACTTC.

The rearrangement uses TRBV10-3 and TRBJ2-1; TRBD1 aligns across 9 bases. V trimming: 6 bases; J trimming: 8 bases; junction bases outside the gene matches: 5. This CDR3 spans 13 amino acids. CDR1 is ENHRY, CDR2 SYGVKD, per germline. CDR3 sequence (DNA): TGTGCCATCAGAATAACAGGGGGCGATGAGCAGTTCTTC. Its translation is CAIRITGGDEQFF.

This clone appeared once. The V gene is TRBV28, the J gene TRBJ2-7; possible D gene TRBD2, 5 bases. The CDR3 has 12 amino acids. The V gene's germline CDR1 is MDHEN and CDR2 SYDVKM. V shed 4 bases and J shed 9 bases, with 13 bases lying between them. DNA of the CDR3: TGTGCCAGCAGTTCCCCCTCGGAGGTGCAGTACTTC. This sequence encodes CASSSPSEVQYF.

This clone was recorded once. The V call is TRBV5-6, the J call TRBJ2-7, with 7 bases aligning to TRBD1. CDR3 size: 14 residues. Germline V CDR1 and CDR2: SGHDT, YYEEEE. V dropped 0 bases and J dropped 3; count of bases not matched to a gene: 3. The CDR3 sequence: CASSLGQGVYEQYF. CDR3 nucleotides: TGTGCCAGCAGCTTGGGTCAGGGGGTCTACGAGCAGTACTTC.

The gene calls are TRBV3-1 (or the pseudogene TRBV3-2) and TRBJ2-7, with unresolved D. Trimming stripped 0 bases from V and 7 bases from J, with 7 bases between. This CDR3 spans 12 amino acids. Germline CDR1 and CDR2: LGHDT and YNNKEL (reference sequence). The CDR3 nucleotides are TGTGCCAGCAGCCAAGATTCTACGGAGCAGTACTTC. The encoded protein is CASSQDSTEQYF.

This chain connects TRBV9 to TRBJ1-1, with D uncertain. V shed 2 bases and J shed 0 bases, with 8 bases lying between them. The CDR3 is 14 amino acids. Per germline, CDR1 SGDLS and CDR2 YYNGEE. For the CDR3, the DNA is TGTGCCAGCAGCGTTTCGACTCTGAACACTGAAGCTTTCTTT. Amino acid sequence: CASSVSTLNTEAFF.

The chain has TRBV11-2 and TRBJ1-3; 7 bases are a match to TRBD1. Trimming removed 5 bases from V and 0 bases from J; junction bases left unmatched: 10. Germline values: CDR1 SGHAT, CDR2 FQNNGV. The CDR3 contains 17 residues. CDR3 loop: CASSRAYRGSSGNTIYF. CDR3 nucleotide sequence: TGTGCCAGCAGCCGAGCGTACAGGGGAAGCTCTGGAAACACCATATATTTT.

V and J are TRBV24-1 and TRBJ2-1; 7 positions agree with TRBD1. The CDR3 covers 20 residues. CDR1 is KGHDR, CDR2 SFDVKD, per germline. V lost 7 bases to trimming and J lost 0 bases; unmatched junction nucleotides: 20. The CDR3 DNA reads as TGTGCCACCAGCGACACCCCAGGGGGAGCGCCCACGAGCTCCTACAATGAGCAGTTCTTC. This sequence encodes CATSDTPGGAPTSSYNEQFF.

The rearrangement uses TRBV5-5 and TRBJ2-7, with 9 bases matching TRBD1. Trimming removed 2 bases from V and 0 bases from J; junction bases left unmatched: 0. The CDR3 is made up of 14 amino acids. Germline CDR1 reads SGHKS; CDR2 reads YYEKEE (reference sequence). Here the CDR3 reads CASSLQGASYEQYF. The CDR3 DNA follows: TGTGCCAGCAGCTTACAGGGGGCCTCCTACGAGCAGTACTTC.

The chain couples TRBV2 to TRBJ2-5, with TRBD2 matching 10 bases. This CDR3 has 20 amino acids. The junction had 19 bases not matched to a gene; V was cut back by 6 bases and J by 0 bases. CDR1 is SNHLY and CDR2 is FYNNEI in the germline V gene. The CDR3 loop reads CASSKLLAGVRYLYQETQYF. In DNA, the CDR3 is TGTGCCAGCAGCAAACTTCTAGCGGGGGTAAGGTACTTGTACCAAGAGACCCAGTACTTC.

The gene calls are TRBV6-5 and TRBJ2-2; D unclear. Germline lookup yields CDR1 MNHEY and CDR2 SVGAGI. The CDR3 length is 15 residues. V lost 8 bases to trimming and J lost 0 bases, with 13 bases between them. The DNA of the CDR3 is TGTGCCAGCGACACCGAGATCGCGAACACCGGGGAGCTGTTTTTT. It codes for CASDTEIANTGELFF.

The chain combines TRBV19 with TRBJ1-2; D uncertain. Germline CDR1 is LNHDA and CDR2 is SQIVND (reference sequence). V gave up 5 bases and J gave up 5 bases, with 15 bases separating them. CDR3 length: 14 residues. The CDR3 loop reads CASSAGPEEYGYTF. In DNA, the CDR3 is TGTGCCAGTAGTGCGGGCCCAGAAGAATATGGCTACACCTTC.

For this clone: Other DNA sequences in this specimen translate into the identical CDR3. The chain has TRBV7-2 and TRBJ1-5, with TRBD1 as a possible D gene (6 bases). CDR3 size: 14 residues. V gave up 3 bases and J gave up 4 bases, with 10 bases separating them. From germline, CDR1 is SGHTA and CDR2 FQGNSA. CDR3 bases: TGTGCCAGCAGCTTGAGGGGGGGAAATCAGCCCCAGCATTTT. Its protein is CASSLRGGNQPQHF.

The chain links TRBV30 to TRBJ2-5; TRBD1 agrees at 7 bases. Germline lookup yields CDR1 GTSNPN and CDR2 SVGIG (reference sequence). V trimming: 8 bases; J trimming: 5 bases; junction bases outside the gene matches: 11. This CDR3 spans 13 amino acids. CDR3 DNA sequence: TGTGCCCAGGGGACAGTCCCTGGGGAGACCCAGTACTTC. It is translated as CAQGTVPGETQYF. Full variable domain (remainder filled in from reference TRBV30 and TRBJ2-5): SQTIHQWPATLVQPVGSPLSLECTVEGTSNPNLYWYRQAAGRGLQLLFYSVGIGQISSEVPQNLSASRPQDRQFILSSKKLLLSDSGFYLCAQGTVPGETQYFGPGTRLLVL.